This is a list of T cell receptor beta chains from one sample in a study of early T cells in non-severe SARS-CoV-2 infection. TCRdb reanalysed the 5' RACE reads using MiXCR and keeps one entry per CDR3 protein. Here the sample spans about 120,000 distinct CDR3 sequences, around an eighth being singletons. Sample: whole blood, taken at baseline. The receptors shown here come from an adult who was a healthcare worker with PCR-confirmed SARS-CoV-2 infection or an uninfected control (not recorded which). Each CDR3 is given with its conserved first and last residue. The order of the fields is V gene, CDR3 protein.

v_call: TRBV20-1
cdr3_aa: CSARAGVGGELFF

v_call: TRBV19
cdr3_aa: CATHRTGGPSYEQYF

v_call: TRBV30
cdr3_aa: CAWKRVDYGYTF

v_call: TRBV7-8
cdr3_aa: CASSTGLAGSRSNEQFF

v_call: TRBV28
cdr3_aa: CASSLGGGGNYEQYF

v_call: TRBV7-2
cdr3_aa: CASSSLGRVQYF

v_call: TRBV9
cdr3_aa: CASSVDKADQETQYF

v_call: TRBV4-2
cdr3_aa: CASSQIAGRGDTQYF

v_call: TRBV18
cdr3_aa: CASSPGQPSGNTIYF

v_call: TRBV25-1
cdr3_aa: CASSEMGKVTEAFF

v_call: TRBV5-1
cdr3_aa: CASSWDTSGGAEQYF

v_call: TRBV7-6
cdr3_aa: CASSAGVSSYEQYF

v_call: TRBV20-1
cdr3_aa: CSAYLLNSPLHF

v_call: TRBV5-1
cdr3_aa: CASSLGATNDYEQYF

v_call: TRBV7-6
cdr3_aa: CASSSQGGLYNSPLHF

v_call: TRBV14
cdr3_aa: CASSQGSSYNEQFF